These 16 T cell receptor beta chains share one sample of origin, sequenced in a study of blood T cell repertoires in COVID-19. TCRdb's copy holds only in-frame clones and misses some; the assay was immunoSEQ multiplex PCR. The table lists 15,000 to 25,000 clones, 79% of them singletons. Material: peripheral blood. These TCRs come from a man older than 75 with acute or convalescent COVID-19.

The chain employs TRBV18 and TRBJ2-7, with 7 bases matching TRBD1. With 6 bases clipped from V and 3 bases from J, the junction kept 8 bases outside the gene matches. The CDR3 sequence is 14 residues long. The germline V gene encodes CDR1 KGHSH and CDR2 LQKENI. In DNA form, the CDR3 reads TGTGCCAGCTCCCCGACAGGGATTCTCTACGAGCAGTACGTC. Its translation: CASSPTGILYEQYV.

The CDR3 region is CASSLGPSSTIYF. In DNA form, the CDR3 reads TGTGCCAGCAGCTTGGGCCCTTCCAGCACCATATATTTT. This chain links TRBV5-6 with TRBJ1-3; no clear D. Germline loops: CDR1 SGHDT, CDR2 YYEEEE. Trimming removed 0 bases from V and 9 bases from J, with 10 bases in between. This CDR3 is built from 13 residues.

The chain links TRBV30 to TRBJ2-1, with TRBD1 matching over 8 bases. After removal of 3 bases from V and 0 bases from J, the junction contained 7 bases not matched to a gene. Germline V gene data show CDR1 as GTSNPN and CDR2 as SVGIG (reference sequence). The CDR3 is made up of 16 amino acids. CDR3 DNA: TGTGCCTGGAGGGGAGGTGGGACAGGCTCCTACAATGAGCAGTTCTTC. Its translation is CAWRGGGTGSYNEQFF.

The rearrangement joins TRBV27 to TRBJ1-6; maybe TRBD1 (5 bases). Germline CDR1 is MNHEY and CDR2 is SMNVEV (reference sequence). Trimming pared 6 bases from V and 2 bases from J, leaving 14 bases between. This CDR3 is built from 16 residues. In nucleotides, the CDR3 is TGTGCCAGCAGGGATCCAGGGCGAACCTATAATTCACCCCTCCACTTT. Residues: CASRDPGRTYNSPLHF.

A remark on this clone: The same CDR3 is also encoded by other DNA sequences in this sample. The CDR3 loop is CASSPPGVGYGYTF. The CDR3 bases are TGTGCCAGCTCACCACCGGGAGTCGGCTATGGCTACACCTTC. This chain uses TRBV18 with TRBJ1-2; D call uncertain. The CDR3 has 14 amino acids. Deletions cut 0 bases from V and 4 bases from J, with 9 bases between. Germline V lookup: CDR1 KGHSH, CDR2 LQKENI.

V is TRBV28 and J is TRBJ1-2; D is perhaps TRBD1 (6 bases). CDR3 length equals 15 residues. The ends were cut back, 6 bases at V and 0 bases at J, with 14 bases in the middle. Germline values: CDR1 MDHEN, CDR2 SYDVKM. The DNA of the CDR3 is TGTGCCAGCAGACCACAGGGCATGCCTAACTATGGCTACACCTTC. Translating gives CASRPQGMPNYGYTF.

V gene TRBV4-1 combines with J gene TRBJ2-5; the match to TRBD2 covers 13 bases. With V trimmed by 4 bases and J by 5 bases, 19 bases remained unmatched. The CDR3 spans 20 residues. CDR1 is MGHRA, CDR2 YSYEKL, per germline. For the CDR3, the DNA is TGCGCCAGCAGCCCGACCCGCGGACTAGCGGGAGTGAGGGAAAGTGAGACCCAGTACTTC. It yields the protein CASSPTRGLAGVRESETQYF.

The chain employs TRBV7-2 and TRBJ1-4; tentatively, D is TRBD1 (6 bases). Germline CDR1 and CDR2: SGHTA and FQGNSA. Trimming removed 3 bases at V and 7 bases at J, with 18 bases between. This CDR3 has 16 amino acids. In DNA, the CDR3 is TGTGCCAGCAGCTTGGATCCGGGCCCCAGGGGTGAAAAACTGTTTTTT. The encoded protein is CASSLDPGPRGEKLFF.

Comments on this clone: This sample also contains other DNA sequences that code for the same CDR3. The chain links TRBV5-1 to TRBJ2-1; 13 bases are a match to TRBD2. Per germline, CDR1 SGHRS and CDR2 YFSETQ. The CDR3 spans 17 residues. Trimming at V came to 3 bases and at J to 0 bases, leaving 3 bases not matched to a gene. For the CDR3, the DNA is TGCGCCAGCAGCTCGGGACTAGCGGGGTTCTCCTACAATGAGCAGTTCTTC. The encoded protein is CASSSGLAGFSYNEQFF.

This clone showed up just once. V usage is TRBV4-1 and J usage is TRBJ2-3; TRBD2 aligns across 10 bases. From germline, CDR1 is MGHRA and CDR2 YSYEKL. Unmatched junction bases numbered 6, after V lost 4 bases and J lost 2 bases. The CDR3 runs to 16 residues. DNA for the CDR3: TGCGCCAGCAGCCGGCTAGCGGGAGAGACCACAGATACGCAGTATTTT. Protein: CASSRLAGETTDTQYF.

The chain uses TRBV7-8 and TRBJ2-7; D gene unclear. The CDR3 totals 13 residues. Germline V gives CDR1 SGHVS, CDR2 FQNEAQ. Trimming removed 0 bases at V and 3 bases at J, with 6 bases between. The CDR3 coding sequence is TGTGCCAGCAGCTTAGCTCCCAACTACGAGCAGTACGTC. Translating gives CASSLAPNYEQYV.

The V and J genes are TRBV5-1 and TRBJ1-5; 7 bases match TRBD1. Losses at the gene ends were 0 bases for V and 2 bases for J; bases not matched to a gene: 2. Germline V gene lookup returns CDR1 SGHRS and CDR2 YFSETQ. This CDR3 spans 15 amino acids. The CDR3 coding sequence is TGCGCCAGCAGCTTGGCAGGGGGAGGCAATCAGCCCCAGCATTTT. It specifies CASSLAGGGNQPQHF.

The rearrangement joins TRBV7-3 to TRBJ2-7; D uncertain. Trimming cost V 4 bases and J 6 bases, with 16 bases left between them. Germline values: CDR1 SGHTA, CDR2 FQGTGA. The CDR3 sequence is 14 residues long. The CDR3 region has the DNA TGTGCCAGCAGCTATCCCCCGCAAGTCGGCGAGCAGTACGTC. Its translation: CASSYPPQVGEQYV.

At least ten counts were recorded for this clone. The chain recombines TRBV5-1 with TRBJ1-2; D not resolved. This CDR3 spans 14 amino acids. Looked up from germline, CDR1 is SGHRS and CDR2 is YFSETQ. Trimming left V 4 bases short and J 2 bases short, with 12 bases between. In DNA form, the CDR3 reads TGCGCCAGCAGCGAAGAGGTCGGGAACTATGGCTACACCTTC. Translating gives CASSEEVGNYGYTF. The full variable domain, completed using reference TRBV5-1 and TRBJ1-2, is KAGVTQTPRYLIKTRGQQVTLSCSPISGHRSVSWYQQTPGQGLQFLFEYFSETQRNKGNFPGRFSGRQFSNSRSEMNVSTLELGDSALYLCASSEEVGNYGYTFGSGTRLTVV.

This chain joins TRBV6-5 and TRBJ1-2; tentatively, D is TRBD1 (5 bases). V was pared by 5 bases and J by 0 bases, with 13 bases between. The CDR3 extends over 15 amino acids. Germline CDR1 reads MNHEY; CDR2 reads SVGAGI. The CDR3 region has the DNA TGTGCCAGCAGTCTCAGGGCATATTCTAACTATGGCTACACCTTC. This sequence encodes CASSLRAYSNYGYTF.

The rearrangement uses TRBV3-1 (or the pseudogene TRBV3-2) and TRBJ1-5; D not certain. The CDR3 length is 13 residues. V lost 0 bases to trimming and J lost 9 bases, with 9 bases between them. Germline assignment: CDR1 LGHDT and CDR2 YNNKEL (reference sequence). The CDR3: CASSQDGEGPQHF. Here the CDR3 DNA reads TGTGCCAGCAGCCAAGACGGGGAAGGGCCCCAGCATTTT.